This note documents a single T cell receptor beta chain sequence. Its antigen is still unknown. CDR1 and CDR2 from the germline V gene are ENHRY and SYGVKD. With V trimmed by 2 bases and J by 3 bases, 4 bases remained unmatched. CDR3 size: 14 residues. These data originate in a study of blood T cells in healthy people across ages. Collection of roughly 10 milliliters of peripheral blood was performed for each donor. Whenever a sample was processed, at least 7 million PBMCs were isolated. Study-level points and caveats: It was held that the diversity estimates obtained from one million T cells were underestimates.

Alongside a J-beta primer mix, a sample-barcoded 5' primer served in a second PCR lasting roughly 7 to 11 cycles. TCRdb reanalysed the 5' RACE reads using MiXCR and keeps one entry per CDR3 protein. The repertoire consists of 700,000 or so distinct CDR3 sequences, with 22% occurring once and the leading ten covering 20% to 25%. This chain links TRBV10-3 with TRBJ2-7; 7 nucleotides line up with TRBD2. Sample: blood. The sequence was obtained from a man aged 70 or older in good health. DNA for the CDR3: TGTGCCATCAGTGAGGGTAGCGGGTACTACGAGCAGTACGTC. This sequence encodes CAISEGSGYYEQYV.